One sample yielded the 7 T cell receptor beta chains listed below, sequenced in a study of graft-versus-host responses after intestinal transplantation. Using immunoSEQ multiplex PCR, the repertoire was profiled, and TCRdb retains in-frame clones only, with some absent. The profile covers 95,000 to 150,000 clones, with over 80% appearing a single time and more than 0.09% taken by the ten largest. Antigen specificity for these receptors is unknown. Sequenced here: unstimulated CD4+ T cells sorted from spleen or lymph node cells, sampled before intestinal transplant. These receptors were taken from a human donor who received an intestinal transplant.

CDR3 sequence: CASSTGGRQQYF. CDR3 sequence (DNA): TGTGCCAGCAGCACCGGGGGGCGGCAGCAGTACTTC. The chain uses TRBV11-2 and TRBJ2-7; TRBD2 is a possible D gene (7 bases). Germline CDR1 is SGHAT and CDR2 is FQNNGV. Between the trimmed V and J ends, which lost 5 bases and 8 bases, there was a span of 13 bases. The CDR3 spans 12 residues.

The chain links TRBV5-4 to TRBJ2-2; D might be TRBD1 or TRBD2, each matching 5 bases. This CDR3 contains 15 residues. CDR1 SGHNT and CDR2 YYREEE come from the germline V gene (reference sequence). Trimming removed 3 bases from V and 4 bases from J, with 13 bases in between. CDR3 in amino acids: CASSWGPASTGELFF. In DNA form, the CDR3 reads TGTGCCAGCAGCTGGGGACCCGCTTCCACCGGGGAGCTGTTTTTT.

The chain recombines TRBV4-1 with TRBJ1-1; no clear D. Germline lookup yields CDR1 MGHRA and CDR2 YSYEKL. CDR3 size: 14 residues. V was clipped by 1 base and J by 1 base, with 7 bases between them. The CDR3 DNA reads TGCGCCAGCAGCCAAGCAAAAGAGAACACTGAAGCTTTCTTT. It is translated as CASSQAKENTEAFF.

V and J are TRBV9 and TRBJ2-7, with TRBD1 identical over 9 bases. Trimming removed 0 bases from V and 2 bases from J; junction bases left unmatched: 6. Germline V gives CDR1 SGDLS, CDR2 YYNGEE. This CDR3 contains 16 residues. CDR3 sequence (DNA): TGTGCCAGCAGCGTAGCTCCAGGACAGGGGACCTACGAGCAGTACTTC. Its translation: CASSVAPGQGTYEQYF.

The rearrangement links TRBV9 to TRBJ2-7; maybe TRBD2 (6 bases). This CDR3 contains 14 residues. Germline V gene lookup returns CDR1 SGDLS and CDR2 YYNGEE. Trimming shortened V by 4 bases and J by 0 bases, and 11 bases separated the two germline ends. Written as DNA, the CDR3 is TGTGCCAGCAGCCGGGACTTAGACTCCTACGAGCAGTACTTC. Translated: CASSRDLDSYEQYF.

This clone was seen a single time. This sequence joins TRBV7-9 and TRBJ2-7; no clear D. The germline V and J ends were trimmed by 1 base and 2 bases, with 12 bases remaining between them. Per germline, CDR1 SEHNR and CDR2 FQNEAQ (reference sequence). CDR3 size: 15 residues. CDR3: CASSLEAASTYEQYF. CDR3 DNA: TGTGCCAGCAGCTTAGAGGCGGCATCCACCTACGAGCAGTACTTC.

The chain combines TRBV19 with TRBJ1-1; D is perhaps TRBD1 (6 bases). This CDR3 comprises 14 residues. V lost 4 bases and J 0 bases, leaving 9 bases between the germline ends. From germline, CDR1 is LNHDA and CDR2 SQIVND (reference sequence). In nucleotides, the CDR3 is TGTGCCAGTAGTACTGGACAGATGAACACTGAAGCTTTCTTT. Its protein is CASSTGQMNTEAFF.